The 20 T cell receptor beta chains presented below share a single source sample, sequenced in a study of blood T cell repertoires in COVID-19. Clones were sequenced by immunoSEQ multiplex PCR, and TCRdb holds only the in-frame ones, with some missing. In the table there are over 150,000 clones, 84% of which are singletons. The material sequenced was peripheral blood. These receptors all come from a woman aged 80 or over with COVID-19, enrolled during active disease.

This chain links TRBV7-9 with TRBJ1-6; TRBD1 agrees at 9 bases. V was pared by 4 bases and J by 9 bases, with 4 bases of the junction left unmatched. The CDR3 loop spans 14 amino acids. Germline CDR1 and CDR2: SEHNR and FQNEAQ (reference sequence). Written as DNA, the CDR3 is TGTGCCAGCAGCTGGACAGGGGATGGTTCACCCCTCCACTTT. Residues: CASSWTGDGSPLHF.

V usage is TRBV28 and J usage is TRBJ1-2, with 7 bases that match TRBD1. V trimming: 6 bases; J trimming: 4 bases; junction bases outside the gene matches: 11. Germline assignment: CDR1 MDHEN and CDR2 SYDVKM. The CDR3 runs to 15 residues. CDR3 sequence: CASRTNRDRLYGYTF. The CDR3 nucleotides read TGTGCCAGCAGGACAAACCGGGACAGACTCTATGGCTACACCTTC.

V gene TRBV27 combines with J gene TRBJ2-1; 9 nucleotides agree with TRBD2. This CDR3 spans 20 amino acids. Germline V gene lookup returns CDR1 MNHEY and CDR2 SMNVEV (reference sequence). V lost 4 bases and J lost 1; bases outside the gene matches: 17. The CDR3 bases are TGTGCCAGCAGTTCCCCCAGTGGAGCGGGAGGACTTCGGTCCTACAATGAGCAGTTCTTC. Translated, it gives CASSSPSGAGGLRSYNEQFF.

The CDR3 region is CASSLTLAGGIYEQYF. The CDR3 bases are TGTGCCAGCAGCTTAACCCTAGCGGGGGGGATCTACGAGCAGTACTTC. This chain links TRBV7-2 with TRBJ2-7; 12 bases are a match to TRBD2. The germline V gene has CDR1 SGHTA and CDR2 FQGNSA. V lost 2 bases, J lost 3 bases, and 5 bases stayed unmatched. The CDR3 is made up of 16 amino acids.

CDR3 region: CASSNRGIYEQYF. The CDR3 bases are TGTGCCAGTAGTAACCGGGGGATCTACGAGCAGTACTTC. V usage is TRBV19 and J usage is TRBJ2-7, with D tentatively TRBD2 (6 bases). Germline V gives CDR1 LNHDA, CDR2 SQIVND (reference sequence). V dropped 4 bases and J dropped 3 bases, with 10 bases sitting between them. This CDR3 is built from 13 residues. The entire variable domain, with the rest obtained from reference TRBV19 and TRBJ2-7, is as follows: DGGITQSPKYLFRKEGQNVTLSCEQNLNHDAMYWYRQDPGQGLRLIYYSQIVNDFQKGDIAEGYSVSREKKESFPLTVTSAQKNPTAFYLCASSNRGIYEQYFGPGTRLTVT.

The chain combines TRBV10-2 with TRBJ2-5; TRBD2 matches 8 bases. V gave up 7 bases and J gave up 3 bases; unmatched junction bases: 13. The CDR3 sequence is 16 residues long. Germline-derived CDR1 and CDR2 are WSHSY and SAAADI. The CDR3 sequence is CASKALVRGGEETQYF. In DNA, the CDR3 is TGCGCCAGCAAGGCCCTGGTACGGGGGGGGGAAGAGACCCAGTACTTC.

V usage is TRBV28 and J usage is TRBJ1-4, with a possible D match to TRBD1 (5 bases). This CDR3 spans 16 amino acids. Germline values: CDR1 MDHEN, CDR2 SYDVKM. The V end lost 5 bases, the J end lost 4 bases, and 17 bases lay between the germline ends. The DNA of the CDR3 is TGTGCCAGCAGTCCAACCGGCAGGGCACGTAATGAAAAACTGTTTTTT. Translating gives CASSPTGRARNEKLFF.

J is TRBJ2-3 and V is TRBV5-1; TRBD1 agrees at 10 bases. The germline gives CDR1 SGHRS, CDR2 YFSETQ. The CDR3 extends over 14 amino acids. V shed 4 bases, J shed 4 bases, and the junction held 3 bases outside the gene matches. CDR3 sequence (DNA): TGCGCCAGCAGCCCGGGGACAGGGGCAGATACGCAGTATTTT. Its translation is CASSPGTGADTQYF. Using reference TRBV5-1 and TRBJ2-3 for the parts outside the CDR3, the full variable domain is KAGVTQTPRYLIKTRGQQVTLSCSPISGHRSVSWYQQTPGQGLQFLFEYFSETQRNKGNFPGRFSGRQFSNSRSEMNVSTLELGDSALYLCASSPGTGADTQYFGPGTRLTVL.

The rearrangement joins TRBV18 to TRBJ2-5, with 8 bases lining up with TRBD1. The CDR3 length is 14 residues. J gave up 2 bases and V 6 bases, and 5 bases lay outside the gene matches. The germline V gene has CDR1 KGHSH and CDR2 LQKENI. CDR3: CASSPGTGQETQYF. In DNA, the CDR3 is TGTGCCAGCTCCCCAGGGACAGGACAAGAGACCCAGTACTTC.

The chain combines TRBV6-2 or TRBV6-3 with TRBJ1-5; D is undetermined. Trimming took off 6 bases at V and 9 bases at J, with 12 bases between the two ends. The CDR3 contains 12 residues. Germline CDR1 reads MNHEY; CDR2 reads SVGEGT. Written as DNA, the CDR3 is TGTGCCAGCAGCCCGGGCCCCACGCCCCAGCATTTT. This gives the protein CASSPGPTPQHF.

V gene TRBV27 combines with J gene TRBJ1-2, with D possibly TRBD1 on 5 matching bases. CDR1 is MNHEY and CDR2 is SMNVEV in the germline V gene (reference sequence). The CDR3 extends over 11 amino acids. Between the trimmed V and J ends, which lost 8 bases and 6 bases, there was a span of 10 bases. The CDR3 nucleotides are TGTGCCAGCCGGGGGGACGATGGCTACACCTTC. It encodes CASRGDDGYTF.

The rearrangement joins TRBV7-3 to TRBJ2-7, with D perhaps matching TRBD1 (7 bases). Germline V lookup: CDR1 SGHTA, CDR2 FQGTGA. CDR3 length: 17 residues. V was shortened by 2 bases and J by 1 base, with 18 bases between the two germline ends. The DNA of the CDR3 is TGTGCCAGCAGCTTAGAATTCGGCGGGACAGCTTCCTACGAGCAGTACTTC. As protein: CASSLEFGGTASYEQYF.

V and J are TRBV18 and TRBJ2-3; 14 nucleotides match TRBD2. The CDR3 loop spans 21 amino acids. J was trimmed by 2 bases and V by 3 bases; bases with no gene match: 16. In germline, CDR1 is KGHSH, CDR2 LQKENI. The chain's CDR3 is CASSPYPEPGLAGVNTDTQYF. The CDR3 DNA is TGTGCCAGCTCACCTTATCCTGAACCGGGACTAGCGGGGGTCAACACAGATACGCAGTATTTT.

The table lists this clone with a count of one. As DNA, the CDR3 is TGTGCCAGCAGGGGGCATCCGGCCCCGGGTCAGCCCCAGCATTTT. Its translation: CASRGHPAPGQPQHF. The chain recombines TRBV19 with TRBJ1-5; 8 positions agree with TRBD1. This CDR3 is built from 15 residues. Germline CDR1 LNHDA, CDR2 SQIVND (reference sequence). V lost 9 bases, J lost 6 bases, and 13 bases stayed unmatched.

The chain links TRBV9 to TRBJ2-3; D is uncertain. V dropped 4 bases and J dropped 3 bases, with 12 bases sitting between them. There are 14 residues in the CDR3. Germline assignment: CDR1 SGDLS and CDR2 YYNGEE. CDR3 residues: CASSLTRLTDTQYF. The CDR3 DNA follows: TGTGCCAGCAGCTTAACACGACTGACAGATACGCAGTATTTT.

This clone was picked up one time. This chain connects TRBV19 to TRBJ2-3, with TRBD2 as a possible D gene (5 bases). Trimming took 8 bases from V and 2 from J, leaving 17 bases between them. The germline V gene encodes CDR1 LNHDA and CDR2 SQIVND (reference sequence). This CDR3 has 15 amino acids. The CDR3 loop is CASPSGLRPTDTQYF. CDR3 bases: TGTGCCAGTCCGTCGGGGTTGAGGCCCACAGATACGCAGTATTTT.

The CDR3 here is CASSISRGHYEQYF. CDR3 nucleotide sequence: TGTGCCAGCAGCATCAGCAGGGGTCACTACGAGCAGTACTTC. V and J are TRBV7-3 and TRBJ2-7, with a tentative D call TRBD1 (6 bases). CDR1 SGHTA and CDR2 FQGTGA come from the germline V gene. The CDR3 totals 14 residues. The V end lost 5 bases, the J end lost 3 bases, and 14 bases lay between the germline ends.

A few counts support this clone. This chain's CDR3 is CASSNEASRQETQYF. The CDR3, as DNA: TGCGCCAGCAGTAACGAGGCTTCGCGGCAAGAGACCCAGTACTTC. The chain recombines TRBV5-1 with TRBJ2-5; no clear D. CDR3 length: 15 amino acids. From germline, CDR1 is SGHRS and CDR2 YFSETQ. The V end lost 5 bases, the J end lost 2 bases, and 16 bases lay between the germline ends. Filled out from reference TRBV5-1 and TRBJ2-5, the complete variable domain reads KAGVTQTPRYLIKTRGQQVTLSCSPISGHRSVSWYQQTPGQGLQFLFEYFSETQRNKGNFPGRFSGRQFSNSRSEMNVSTLELGDSALYLCASSNEASRQETQYFGPGTRLLVL.

The V and J genes are TRBV19 and TRBJ2-1; the D gene is possibly TRBD1 (6 bases). This CDR3 is built from 15 residues. The V and J ends lost 7 bases and 0 bases respectively, with 13 bases between them. Germline CDR1 LNHDA, CDR2 SQIVND (reference sequence). The CDR3 protein is CASKTDRSSYNEQFF. CDR3 bases: TGTGCCAGTAAAACCGACAGGTCCTCCTACAATGAGCAGTTCTTC.

The chain joins TRBV3-1 (or the pseudogene TRBV3-2) to TRBJ2-3; 7 bases agree with TRBD2. Germline lookup yields CDR1 LGHDT and CDR2 YNNKEL (reference sequence). The CDR3 totals 14 residues. J was trimmed by 0 bases and V by 3 bases; bases with no gene match: 0. The CDR3 nucleotides are TGTGCCAGCAGCCAGACTAGCAGCACAGATACGCAGTATTTT. This sequence encodes CASSQTSSTDTQYF.